These T cell receptor beta chains were read from a single sample in a study of blood T cells in healthy people across ages. Via MiXCR, TCRdb re-called the 5' RACE reads, giving one row per CDR3 protein. The data hold roughly 1.5 million distinct CDR3 sequences, with less than 45% observed a single time. Sequenced sample: blood. These receptors originate from a woman between 18 and 29 years old in good health. Each CDR3 is given with its conserved first and last residue. D genes are given only for firm matches. Rows give clone size only sometimes, using once, few, many, or a class for an expanded clone.

d_call	clone_size	v_call	j_call	cdr3_nt	cdr3_aa
-	-	TRBV5-1	TRBJ2-6	TGCGCCAGCAGCTTGATTGCAGGGAGGTACTCTGGGGCCAACGTCCTGACTTTC	CASSLIAGRYSGANVLTF
TRBD2	-	TRBV5-4	TRBJ2-1	TGTGCCAGCAGCTTGGTAGCGGGAGGCGTAGACAATGAGCAGTTCTTC	CASSLVAGGVDNEQFF
-	-	TRBV10-3	TRBJ2-1	TGTGCCATCGAAGGGCAGGGTTCAGGCAATGAGCAGTTCTTC	CAIEGQGSGNEQFF
TRBD2	-	TRBV18	TRBJ2-2	TGTGCCAGCTCACCGGGACTAGCGCACACCGGGGAGCTGTTTTTT	CASSPGLAHTGELFF
-	-	TRBV11-2	TRBJ2-2	TGTGCCAGCAGCGGGTACCGAGGGACCGGGGAGCTGTTTTTT	CASSGYRGTGELFF
-	-	TRBV4-3	TRBJ1-2	TGCGCCAGCAGCCAAGATCTCAGGATCTATGGCTACACCTTC	CASSQDLRIYGYTF
TRBD1	-	TRBV4-3	TRBJ1-1	TGCGCCAGCAGCCACGGACAGGGTAGTTTTGAAGCTTTCTTT	CASSHGQGSFEAFF
-	few	TRBV28	TRBJ1-2	TGTGCCAGCAGTCCTGGGGGTCGCAGGGACAACTATGGCTACACCTTC	CASSPGGRRDNYGYTF
-	few	TRBV27	TRBJ2-4	TGTGCCAGCAGTTTTCAGGGAATAGCCAAAAACATTCAGTACTTC	CASSFQGIAKNIQYF
-	-	TRBV7-8	TRBJ2-6	TGTGCCAGCAGCACCCATCGCCGACAGACCTCTGGGGCCAACGTCCTGACTTTC	CASSTHRRQTSGANVLTF
TRBD1	few	TRBV9	TRBJ2-5	TGTGCCAGCAGCTTAACGGGGACAGCCTCCTACGGGCAGTACTTC	CASSLTGTASYGQYF
TRBD1	few	TRBV6-6	TRBJ2-7	TGTGCCAGCAGTATTCGGACAGGGGTAGGGAGCCTATACGAGCAGTACTTC	CASSIRTGVGSLYEQYF
-	few	TRBV3-1	TRBJ2-4	TGTGCCAGCAGCCCAGGGGGTGCGGGGATGAAAAACATTCAGTACTTC	CASSPGGAGMKNIQYF
-	few	TRBV6-2/TRBV6-3	TRBJ2-1	TGTGCCAGCACCCGCAGGGGAGTGTGGGCGAATGAGCAGTTCTTC	CASTRRGVWANEQFF
TRBD1	few	TRBV4-1	TRBJ1-4	TGCGCCAGCCGAAGACAGGGAGAAAAACTGTTTTTT	CASRRQGEKLFF
-	-	TRBV2	TRBJ1-1	TGTGCCAGCAGTGAAGGTCTGAACACTGAAGCTTTCTTT	CASSEGLNTEAFF
-	-	TRBV20-1	TRBJ1-2	TGCAGTGCTCTGCAGGGGCTCAGGGCTGGCTACACCTTC	CSALQGLRAGYTF
TRBD1	-	TRBV10-3	TRBJ1-1	TGTGCCACGACGGACAGGGAGAACGCTGAAGCTTTCTTT	CATTDRENAEAFF
-	-	TRBV3-1	TRBJ1-2	TGTGCCAGCAGCCGGAGGGGGACTAACTATGGCTACACCTTC	CASSRRGTNYGYTF
-	-	TRBV6-6	TRBJ2-5	TGTGCCAGCACCACTCAGGGGCGGGAGACCCAGTACTTC	CASTTQGRETQYF
TRBD1	-	TRBV12-3/TRBV12-4	TRBJ2-1	TGTGCCAGCAGTTACAGACAGGGTGGCTACGAGCAGTTCTTC	CASSYRQGGYEQFF
-	-	TRBV12-5	TRBJ2-2	TGTGCTAGTGGTTTGGGGGTATTGGACACCGGGGAGCTGTTTTTT	CASGLGVLDTGELFF
-	-	TRBV4-3	TRBJ1-4	TGCGCCAGCAGCCAAGATCAACTCGGGACGGGAAATGAAAAACTGTTTTTT	CASSQDQLGTGNEKLFF
-	few	TRBV20-1	TRBJ2-1	TGCAGTGCTAGAACCTACGAATGGGGGCAGGGAAATGAGCAGTTCTTC	CSARTYEWGQGNEQFF
-	-	TRBV11-1	TRBJ2-3	TGTGCCAGCAGCTTTCCAGCGACTCCGCAGTATTTT	CASSFPATPQYF
TRBD2	once	TRBV7-2	TRBJ2-3	TGTGCCAGCAGCTTAGATCTAGCGGGGGGGCCTAGAGATACGCAGTATTTT	CASSLDLAGGPRDTQYF
TRBD1	-	TRBV28	TRBJ2-3	TGTGCCAGCAGTTTATTGGGCAGGGGGCCTCCCACAGATACGCAGTATTTT	CASSLLGRGPPTDTQYF
-	once	TRBV6-2/TRBV6-3	TRBJ1-2	TGTGCCAGCAGTCCGCAGGTGTATGGCTACACCTTC	CASSPQVYGYTF
-	-	TRBV20-1	TRBJ1-1	TGCAGTGCTAGGGGGGCGAGCACTGAAGCTTTCTTT	CSARGASTEAFF
-	few	TRBV20-1	TRBJ1-1	TGCAGTGCTAGAGTACTACCTGAAGCTTTCTTT	CSARVLPEAFF
-	-	TRBV12-3/TRBV12-4	TRBJ1-2	TGTGCCAGCAGTTTGGGTTGGCAGACTATTAACTATGGCTACACCTTC	CASSLGWQTINYGYTF
-	few	TRBV12-3/TRBV12-4	TRBJ1-2	TGTGCCAGCAGAGCGACAGAAAACTATGGCTACACCTTC	CASRATENYGYTF
-	few	TRBV15	TRBJ2-7	TGTGCCACCAGCAGAGACCTGAACTACGAGCAGTACTTC	CATSRDLNYEQYF
-	few	TRBV6-5	TRBJ2-3	TGTGCCAGCAGAACCTGGGTGGAATCCACAGATACGCAGTATTTT	CASRTWVESTDTQYF
-	few	TRBV5-4	TRBJ2-3	TGTGCCAGCAACTTCCCAGGAGGAGATACGCAGTATTTT	CASNFPGGDTQYF
TRBD2	few	TRBV29-1	TRBJ2-7	TGCAGCGTGGCCCAGCGGGGGGTCTACAATGAGCAGTACTTC	CSVAQRGVYNEQYF
-	few	TRBV29-1	TRBJ1-1	TGCAGCGCTGAGAACACTGAAGCTTTCTTT	CSAENTEAFF
TRBD1	-	TRBV28	TRBJ1-2	TGTGCCAGCAGGGAGACAGGGTCTTTCGGCTACACCTTC	CASRETGSFGYTF
-	many	TRBV4-2	TRBJ2-1	TGTGCCAGCAGCCTAGTGTCAGGAGCAGATAACTACAATGAGCAGTTCTTC	CASSLVSGADNYNEQFF
-	-	TRBV6-5	TRBJ2-1	TGTGCCAGCAGCCCCGGGAATAAGGGGTATGAGCAGTTCTTC	CASSPGNKGYEQFF
-	-	TRBV4-1	TRBJ2-3	TGCGCCAGCAGCCAAGATGTGTTCGGCACAGATACGCAGTATTTT	CASSQDVFGTDTQYF
TRBD2	few	TRBV29-1	TRBJ2-4	TGCAGCGTTGATGTAGCGGGAGCCGAAAACATTCAGTACTTC	CSVDVAGAENIQYF